The 27 T cell receptor beta chains in this list originate from one sample, sequenced in a study of CD8 T cells in Susac syndrome. Roughly 0.45 to 1 ug RNA was reverse transcribed with random hexamers. MiXCR, run by TCRdb on the immunoSEQ multiplex PCR reads, gives a single entry per CDR3 protein. The table records a few hundred thousand distinct CDR3 sequences, roughly 85% of them present only once. The sample consisted of CD8+ T cells from PBMCs. These receptors all stem from a human donor with multiple sclerosis.

The chain couples TRBV5-6 to TRBJ2-5; 8 bases agree with TRBD1. The CDR3 is 13 residues long. The V gene end was trimmed by 4 bases and the J gene end by 3 bases; junction bases not matched to a gene: 2. Germline CDR1 reads SGHDT; CDR2 reads YYEEEE. The CDR3 bases are TGTGCCAGCAGCCCGGACAGGGAAGAGACCCAGTACTTC. Protein sequence: CASSPDREETQYF.

This chain uses TRBV23-1 with TRBJ2-5; tentatively, D is TRBD1 (6 bases). TRBV23-1 carries the ORF label, with uncertain function. With 0 bases removed from V and 3 bases from J, the gap between germline ends came to 23 bases. The CDR3 is 19 amino acids. The DNA for the CDR3 is TGCGCCAGCAGTCAATCAGCCCTCCCAGGGGAGCCCCCCAAAGAGACCCAGTACTTC. Its translation: CASSQSALPGEPPKETQYF.

This chain links TRBV11-2 with TRBJ2-1; maybe TRBD2 (6 bases). V lost 0 bases, J lost 8 bases, and 11 bases lay in between. Per germline, CDR1 SGHAT and CDR2 FQNNGV. This CDR3 spans 14 amino acids. The CDR3 DNA is TGTGCCAGCAGCTTAGATCTTATAGCGGATGAGCAGTTCTTC. Amino acid sequence: CASSLDLIADEQFF.

The chain has TRBV13 and TRBJ1-2; 11 bases agree with TRBD1. The CDR3 consists of 15 residues. Germline assignment: CDR1 PRHDT and CDR2 FYEKMQ (reference sequence). The ends lost 4 bases at V and 8 bases at J; junction bases unmatched: 9. The CDR3 loop is CASSSTGQGAGGYTF. CDR3 DNA sequence: TGTGCCAGCAGCTCGACCGGACAGGGGGCTGGAGGCTACACCTTC.

This clonotype has a single count. This chain's CDR3 is CASSQPGLAYEQYF. CDR3 DNA: TGTGCCAGCAGTCAACCGGGACTAGCCTACGAGCAGTACTTC. The chain joins TRBV12-3 or TRBV12-4 to TRBJ2-7; 8 bases match TRBD2. This CDR3 comprises 14 residues. Germline trimming cut 5 bases from V and 2 bases from J; bases unmatched to any gene: 5.

The V gene is TRBV28, the J gene TRBJ2-1; no firm D call. This CDR3 comprises 15 residues. The germline V gene has CDR1 MDHEN and CDR2 SYDVKM. Trimming removed 6 bases at V and 9 bases at J, with 21 bases between. The CDR3 region has the DNA TGTGCCAGCAGCCCCGCCCGCGGTGGGGTAGGTGAGCAGTTCTTC. It encodes CASSPARGGVGEQFF.

This chain uses TRBV4-1 with TRBJ2-7; TRBD2 agrees at 8 bases. Germline V gives CDR1 MGHRA, CDR2 YSYEKL. V was clipped by 3 bases and J by 0 bases; unmatched bases: 7. The CDR3 runs 16 residues. CDR3 bases: TGCGCCAGCAGCCAGTCCCCACTAGCGGCCTCCTACGAGCAGTACTTC. The encoded protein is CASSQSPLAASYEQYF.

This chain connects TRBV18 to TRBJ2-7, with a tentative D call TRBD1 (6 bases). The CDR3 runs to 15 residues. The germline CDR1 and CDR2 sequences are KGHSH and LQKENI. V gave up 6 bases and J gave up 0 bases, with 15 bases separating them. The CDR3 DNA reads as TGTGCCAGCTCGCCAGACAGGCGGAGCTCCTACGAGCAGTACTTC. It encodes CASSPDRRSSYEQYF.

V gene TRBV19 combines with J gene TRBJ1-1; D call uncertain. This CDR3 has 14 residues. CDR1 and CDR2 from the germline V gene are LNHDA and SQIVND (reference sequence). Deletions cut 0 bases from V and 3 bases from J, with 8 bases between. CDR3 sequence reads: CASSIDFEDTEAFF. The CDR3 bases are TGTGCCAGTAGTATAGATTTTGAGGACACTGAAGCTTTCTTT.

The genes are TRBV23-1 and TRBJ2-1, with D unresolved. TRBV23-1 carries the ORF label, with uncertain function. The CDR3 is 14 residues long. V lost 3 bases to trimming and J lost 5 bases, with 11 bases between them. The CDR3: CASSHPPTHNEQFF. Written as DNA, the CDR3 is TGCGCCAGCAGTCACCCCCCAACCCACAATGAGCAGTTCTTC.

The rearrangement uses TRBV20-1 and TRBJ1-3; 9 nucleotides line up with TRBD1. This CDR3 region has 14 residues. The germline gives CDR1 DFQATT, CDR2 SNEGSKA (reference sequence). V shed 3 bases and J 1 base; nucleotides not matched to a gene: 1. The CDR3 is CSARGTGSGNTIYF. CDR3 bases: TGCAGTGCTAGGGGGACAGGGTCTGGAAACACCATATATTTT.

V and J are TRBV27 and TRBJ1-6, with D hard to call. Germline assignment: CDR1 MNHEY and CDR2 SMNVEV (reference sequence). Trimming took off 2 bases at V and 0 bases at J, with 8 bases between the two ends. This CDR3 contains 16 residues. CDR3 coding DNA: TGTGCCAGCAGTTTAGCACAGATCTCCTATAATTCACCCCTCCACTTT. This encodes CASSLAQISYNSPLHF.

This chain uses TRBV27 with TRBJ2-1, with 13 positions matching TRBD2. CDR3 length: 15 residues. J gave up 7 bases and V 5 bases, and 5 bases lay outside the gene matches. Germline CDR1 and CDR2: MNHEY and SMNVEV (reference sequence). CDR3 protein: CASSAGTSGKNEQFF. The CDR3 DNA sequence: TGTGCCAGCAGTGCCGGGACTAGCGGGAAAAATGAGCAGTTCTTC.

The chain has TRBV3-1 and TRBJ1-2; 8 nucleotides agree with TRBD1. V gave up 0 bases and J gave up 0 bases; unmatched junction bases: 9. The CDR3 runs 18 residues. The germline gives CDR1 LGHDT, CDR2 YNNKEL (reference sequence). CDR3 region: CASSQDFRGRRPNYGYTF. The CDR3 DNA sequence: TGTGCCAGCAGCCAAGACTTCAGGGGGCGGCGTCCTAACTATGGCTACACCTTC.

As regards this clonotype: The junction departs from the called germline gene at one end, perhaps through a read error. The chain links TRBV7-9 to TRBJ1-2; TRBD1 matches 9 bases. Per germline, CDR1 SEHNR and CDR2 FQNEAQ (reference sequence). The length of the CDR3 is 16 residues. This CDR3 is CASSPGPGTGNYGYAF. For the CDR3, the DNA is TGTGCCAGCAGCCCTGGGCCAGGGACAGGGAACTATGGCTACGCCTTC.

This clonotype has more than one count but fewer than ten. V gene TRBV6-1 combines with J gene TRBJ1-1; a weak D match, TRBD1 (6 bases). The CDR3 is 12 amino acids. Trimming cost V 6 bases and J 11 bases, with 16 bases left between them. In germline, CDR1 is MNHNS, CDR2 SASEGT. Written as DNA, the CDR3 is TGTGCCAGCAGGAAAGGGGGTAGCGGGGCTTTCTTT. This codes for CASRKGGSGAFF.

CDR3 loop: CASSPGPATGELFF. The CDR3 bases are TGTGCCAGCAGTCCGGGCCCCGCCACCGGGGAGCTGTTTTTT. The rearrangement joins TRBV6-4 to TRBJ2-2, with D unresolved. CDR1 is MRHNA, CDR2 SNTAGT, per germline. V lost 5 bases, J lost 4 bases, and 11 bases lay in between. CDR3 length: 14 amino acids.

The chain employs TRBV27 and TRBJ1-2; TRBD1 matches 10 bases. The CDR3 extends over 13 amino acids. Trimming took 5 bases from V and 8 from J; bases not matched to a gene: 5. Germline values: CDR1 MNHEY, CDR2 SMNVEV (reference sequence). The CDR3 protein is CASSDRGREGYTF. As DNA, the CDR3 is TGTGCCAGCAGTGACAGGGGGCGAGAAGGCTACACCTTC.

This clonotype has a single count. This chain links TRBV20-1 with TRBJ1-5, with D possibly being TRBD1 (6 bases). In germline, CDR1 is DFQATT, CDR2 SNEGSKA (reference sequence). The CDR3 has 15 residues. The V end was cut by 0 bases, the J end by 4 bases, with 13 bases between. CDR3 amino acids: CSARDPGDGNQPQHF. The CDR3 DNA reads as TGCAGTGCTAGAGATCCAGGGGATGGGAATCAGCCCCAGCATTTT.

The chain is built from TRBV7-9 and TRBJ2-7; D gene unclear. This CDR3 comprises 11 residues. V lost 5 bases to trimming and J lost 6 bases, with 8 bases between them. From germline, CDR1 is SEHNR and CDR2 FQNEAQ (reference sequence). DNA for the CDR3: TGTGCCAGCAGCACCACCTCCGAGCAGTACTTC. This encodes CASSTTSEQYF.

The chain recombines TRBV5-5 with TRBJ2-7; 8 positions match TRBD2. CDR3 length: 15 residues. The trim removed 0 bases at V and 4 bases at J, leaving 6 bases unmatched. CDR1 and CDR2 from the germline V gene are SGHKS and YYEKEE (reference sequence). In nucleotides, the CDR3 is TGTGCCAGCAGCTTGGGACTAGCGCGTCGGTACGAGCAGTACTTC. Amino acid sequence: CASSLGLARRYEQYF.

The rearrangement uses TRBV20-1 and TRBJ2-2, with 8 bases identical to TRBD1. Germline V CDR1 and CDR2: DFQATT, SNEGSKA (reference sequence). The CDR3 has 13 amino acids. The V and J ends lost 4 bases and 9 bases, in that order; junction bases with no gene match: 7. CDR3 residues: CSATPTGARELFF. DNA of the CDR3: TGCAGTGCTACACCGACAGGGGCGCGGGAGCTGTTTTTT.

The CDR3 sequence: CASSQGGTF. DNA for the CDR3: TGTGCCAGCAGTCAGGGTGGAACCTTC. The V call is TRBV2, the J call TRBJ1-2; a weak D match, TRBD1 (5 bases). From germline, CDR1 is SNHLY and CDR2 FYNNEI. This CDR3 spans 9 amino acids. V lost 5 bases to trimming and J lost 14 bases, with 9 bases between them.

The chain joins TRBV14 to TRBJ2-7; possible D gene TRBD1, 5 bases. V was shortened by 1 base and J by 1 base, with 8 bases between the two germline ends. This CDR3 is built from 14 residues. Germline V gene data show CDR1 as SGHDN and CDR2 as FVKESK. This CDR3 is CASSQVKGSYEQYF. In DNA form, the CDR3 reads TGTGCCAGCAGCCAAGTTAAGGGGTCCTACGAGCAGTACTTC.

The V and J genes are TRBV27 and TRBJ1-5, with TRBD1 as a possible D gene (5 bases). This CDR3 spans 13 amino acids. Trimming stripped 1 base from V and 7 bases from J, with 8 bases between. Germline-derived CDR1 and CDR2 are MNHEY and SMNVEV (reference sequence). The CDR3 DNA reads TGTGCCAGCAGTTTATTTGGGGGGCAGCCCCAGCATTTT. Translating gives CASSLFGGQPQHF.

This chain connects TRBV27 to TRBJ2-2; possibly TRBD2 for D (6 bases). Germline CDR1 reads MNHEY; CDR2 reads SMNVEV (reference sequence). V lost 8 bases and J 10 bases, leaving 23 bases between the germline ends. The CDR3 contains 15 residues. The CDR3 is CASVFRDRGGEELFF. The CDR3 nucleotides read TGTGCCAGCGTTTTCCGCGATCGGGGCGGGGAGGAGCTGTTTTTT.

The rearrangement uses TRBV6-5 and TRBJ1-1, with D unresolved. Looked up from germline, CDR1 is MNHEY and CDR2 is SVGAGI. The CDR3 sequence is 14 residues long. V was shortened by 6 bases and J by 1 base, with 12 bases between the two germline ends. The CDR3 spells CASSRYLGNTEAFF. CDR3 nucleotide sequence: TGTGCCAGCAGCCGTTATTTAGGGAACACTGAAGCTTTCTTT.